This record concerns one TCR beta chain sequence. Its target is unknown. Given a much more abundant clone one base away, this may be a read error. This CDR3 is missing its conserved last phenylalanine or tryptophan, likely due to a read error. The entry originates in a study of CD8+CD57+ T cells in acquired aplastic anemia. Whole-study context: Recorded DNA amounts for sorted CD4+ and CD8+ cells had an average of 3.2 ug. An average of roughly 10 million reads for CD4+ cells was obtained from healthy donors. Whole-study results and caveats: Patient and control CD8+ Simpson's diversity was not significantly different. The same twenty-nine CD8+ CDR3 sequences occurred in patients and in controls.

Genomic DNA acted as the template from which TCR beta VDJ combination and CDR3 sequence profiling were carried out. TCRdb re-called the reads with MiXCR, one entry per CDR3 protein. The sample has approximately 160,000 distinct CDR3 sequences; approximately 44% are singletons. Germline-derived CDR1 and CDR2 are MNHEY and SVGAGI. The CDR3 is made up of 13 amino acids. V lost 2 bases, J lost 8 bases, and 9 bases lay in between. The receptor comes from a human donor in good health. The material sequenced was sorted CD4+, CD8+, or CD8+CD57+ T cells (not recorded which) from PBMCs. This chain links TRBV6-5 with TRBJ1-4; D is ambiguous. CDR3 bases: TGTGCCAGCAGTTACCGTGACCTAGAAAAACTGTTTATT. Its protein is CASSYRDLEKLFI.